Each of the 17 T cell receptor beta chains below was sequenced from the same sample in a study of Siglec-9 on CD8 T cells in melanoma. This table comes from immunoSEQ multiplex PCR, and its TCRdb copy is limited to in-frame clones, with some not included. The sample yields tens of thousands of clones, 75% to 90% seen once. The sample taken for sequencing was Siglec-9- CD8+ T cells sorted from blood. Every receptor here comes from a human donor in good health.

V usage is TRBV6-5 and J usage is TRBJ1-1; D is unresolved. Trimming took off 10 bases at V and 0 bases at J, with 12 bases between the two ends. Germline lookup yields CDR1 MNHEY and CDR2 SVGAGI. This CDR3 contains 13 residues. In DNA form, the CDR3 reads TGTGCCACCAGCAGCACGGTGAACACTGAAGCTTTCTTT. Protein sequence: CATSSTVNTEAFF.

This rearrangement joins TRBV19 to TRBJ1-1; possible D gene TRBD1, 5 bases. The CDR3 is made up of 12 amino acids. Germline-derived CDR1 and CDR2 are LNHDA and SQIVND (reference sequence). Trimming took off 7 bases at V and 1 base at J, with 7 bases between the two ends. The CDR3 reads CASTGQNTEAFF. The CDR3 DNA reads as TGTGCCAGTACTGGACAGAACACTGAAGCTTTCTTT.

The CDR3 DNA reads TGTGCCAGCAGTGACCTCCTACATAGCACCGGGGAGCTGTTTTTT. Its protein is CASSDLLHSTGELFF. The V gene is TRBV25-1, the J gene TRBJ2-2; D is ambiguous. The CDR3 spans 15 residues. CDR1 is MGHDK and CDR2 is SYGVNS in the germline V gene. Trimming removed 3 bases from V and 4 bases from J, with 12 bases in between.

V gene TRBV5-6 combines with J gene TRBJ1-4; D call uncertain. Germline-derived CDR1 and CDR2 are SGHDT and YYEEEE. The CDR3 loop spans 15 amino acids. Trimming removed 3 bases from V and 10 bases from J, with 19 bases in between. The CDR3 nucleotides read TGTGCCAGCAGCTCCCAGAGCCTACCGCACGGAAAACTGTTTTTT. As protein: CASSSQSLPHGKLFF.

The rearrangement joins TRBV29-1 to TRBJ2-7, with no clear D. V was clipped by 2 bases and J by 4 bases, with 6 bases between them. The CDR3 consists of 11 residues. Germline V CDR1 and CDR2: SQVTM, ANQGSEA. Here the CDR3 reads CSVEYRYEQYF. As DNA, the CDR3 is TGCAGCGTTGAATACAGATACGAGCAGTACTTC.

The chain has TRBV9 and TRBJ2-3; no firm D call. CDR1 and CDR2 (germline): SGDLS, YYNGEE. The CDR3 runs 14 residues. The V and J ends lost 3 bases and 5 bases respectively, with 13 bases between them. The CDR3 DNA sequence: TGTGCCAGCAGCGACTGGGGAAATGGAGATACGCAGTATTTT. Its translation: CASSDWGNGDTQYF. The variable domain in full, completed from reference TRBV9 and TRBJ2-3, reads DSGVTQTPKHLITATGQRVTLRCSPRSGDLSVYWYQQSLDQGLQFLIQYYNGEERAKGNILERFSAQQFPDLHSELNLSSLELGDSALYFCASSDWGNGDTQYFGPGTRLTVL.

The chain is built from TRBV7-8 and TRBJ1-3; D gene ambiguous. V lost 1 base to trimming and J lost 2 bases, with 9 bases between them. Per germline, CDR1 SGHVS and CDR2 FQNEAQ. The CDR3 runs 15 residues. CDR3 protein: CASSLGQTPGNTIYF. The CDR3 nucleotides read TGTGCCAGCAGCTTAGGGCAGACTCCTGGAAACACCATATATTTT.

The V call is TRBV18, the J call TRBJ1-1, with D possibly matching TRBD1 (5 bases). V was trimmed by 8 bases and J by 2 bases, leaving 9 bases between them. The CDR3 runs to 12 residues. The germline gives CDR1 KGHSH, CDR2 LQKENI. The CDR3 bases are TGTGCCAGCCGGGACGGAAACACTGAAGCTTTCTTT. Protein product: CASRDGNTEAFF.

The chain combines TRBV13 with TRBJ2-2; weak D call: TRBD2 (6 bases). The ends were cut back, 7 bases at V and 5 bases at J, with 14 bases in the middle. This CDR3 is 14 amino acids long. Germline CDR1 is PRHDT and CDR2 is FYEKMQ (reference sequence). The CDR3 protein is CASNSGGNTGELFF. The CDR3 DNA follows: TGTGCCAGCAACTCGGGCGGGAATACCGGGGAGCTGTTTTTT.

J is TRBJ1-1 and V is TRBV5-6; D gene uncertain. Deletions cut 3 bases from V and 1 base from J, with 13 bases between. The CDR3 spans 15 residues. The germline V gene has CDR1 SGHDT and CDR2 YYEEEE. CDR3 DNA sequence: TGTGCCAGCAGCTGGCCTTACTTAGGGAACACTGAAGCTTTCTTT. Its translation is CASSWPYLGNTEAFF.

This clone showed up just a few times. The rearrangement links TRBV19 to TRBJ1-1; no reliable D call. From germline, CDR1 is LNHDA and CDR2 SQIVND (reference sequence). Trimming removed 6 bases at V and 4 bases at J, with 9 bases between. CDR3 length: 12 residues. The chain's CDR3 is CASRVGGTEAFF. The CDR3 DNA follows: TGTGCCAGTAGGGTGGGTGGCACTGAAGCTTTCTTT.

This chain uses TRBV6-5 with TRBJ2-3; TRBD2 matches 11 bases. Unmatched junction bases numbered 3, after V lost 3 bases and J lost 4 bases. CDR1 and CDR2 from the germline V gene are MNHEY and SVGAGI. The CDR3 is 15 residues long. The chain's CDR3 is CASSYSGGASDTQYF. CDR3 nucleotide sequence: TGTGCCAGCAGTTATAGCGGGGGGGCTTCAGATACGCAGTATTTT.

The genes are TRBV7-9 and TRBJ2-5, with D uncertain. The CDR3 totals 15 residues. V gave up 1 base and J gave up 3 bases, with 12 bases separating them. Germline V lookup: CDR1 SEHNR, CDR2 FQNEAQ (reference sequence). CDR3 protein: CASSLVKGLEETQYF. For the CDR3, the DNA is TGTGCCAGCAGCTTAGTAAAGGGATTGGAAGAGACCCAGTACTTC.

The chain has TRBV7-8 and TRBJ1-4; D is uncertain. Germline V gene data show CDR1 as SGHVS and CDR2 as FQNEAQ. This CDR3 region has 14 residues. V shed 5 bases and J shed 7 bases, with 14 bases lying between them. The CDR3 spells CASSPPDASEKLFF. Here the CDR3 DNA reads TGTGCCAGCAGCCCCCCGGACGCGAGTGAAAAACTGTTTTTT. Drawing the rest from reference TRBV7-8 and TRBJ1-4, the complete variable domain is GAGVSQSPRYKVAKRGQDVALRCDPISGHVSLFWYQQALGQGPEFLTYFQNEAQLDKSGLPSDRFFAERPEGSVSTLKIQRTQQEDSAVYLCASSPPDASEKLFFGSGTQLSVL.

V usage is TRBV29-1 and J usage is TRBJ2-2; D is uncertain. CDR1 SQVTM and CDR2 ANQGSEA come from the germline V gene. V lost 4 bases, J lost 5 bases, and 5 bases lay in between. This CDR3 is built from 11 residues. The CDR3 DNA follows: TGCAGCGTTGTAGTAACCGGGGAGCTGTTTTTT. Its protein is CSVVVTGELFF.

This chain uses TRBV7-9 with TRBJ1-6; D remains unclear. Trimming took off 6 bases at V and 5 bases at J, with 11 bases between the two ends. Germline-derived CDR1 and CDR2 are SEHNR and FQNEAQ (reference sequence). The CDR3 is 14 amino acids. As DNA, the CDR3 is TGTGCCAGCAGTACGTTGCTGCATAATTCACCCCTCCACTTT. It translates to CASSTLLHNSPLHF.

The chain couples TRBV2 to TRBJ1-3; D remains ambiguous. CDR1 and CDR2 from the germline V gene are SNHLY and FYNNEI. Deletions cut 7 bases from V and 0 bases from J, with 16 bases between. The CDR3 length is 16 residues. The CDR3 DNA reads as TGTGCCAGCATGACCGGGCCTCTCTTCTCTGGAAACACCATATATTTT. This sequence encodes CASMTGPLFSGNTIYF. Using reference TRBV2 and TRBJ1-3 for the parts outside the CDR3, the full variable domain is EPEVTQTPSHQVTQMGQEVILRCVPISNHLYFYWYRQILGQKVEFLVSFYNNEISEKSEIFDDQFSVERPDGSNFTLKIRSTKLEDSAMYFCASMTGPLFSGNTIYFGEGSWLTVV.